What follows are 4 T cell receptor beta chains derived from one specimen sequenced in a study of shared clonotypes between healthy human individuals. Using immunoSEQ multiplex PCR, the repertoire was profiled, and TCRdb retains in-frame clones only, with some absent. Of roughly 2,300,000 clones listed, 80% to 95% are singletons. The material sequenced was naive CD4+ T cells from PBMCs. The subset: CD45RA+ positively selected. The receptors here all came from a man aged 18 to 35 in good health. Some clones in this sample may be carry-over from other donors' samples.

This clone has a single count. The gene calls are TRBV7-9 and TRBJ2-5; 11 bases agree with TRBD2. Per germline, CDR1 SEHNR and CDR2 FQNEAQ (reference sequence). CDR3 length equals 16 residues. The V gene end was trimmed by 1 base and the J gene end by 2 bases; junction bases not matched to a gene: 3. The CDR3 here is CASSLVRTSGQETQYF. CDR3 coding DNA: TGTGCCAGCAGCTTAGTGAGGACTAGCGGGCAAGAGACCCAGTACTTC. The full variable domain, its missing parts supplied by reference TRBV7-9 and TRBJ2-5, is DTGVSQNPRHKITKRGQNVTFRCDPISEHNRLYWYRQTLGQGPEFLTYFQNEAQLEKSRLLSDRFSAERPKGSFSTLEIQRTEQGDSAMYLCASSLVRTSGQETQYFGPGTRLLVL.

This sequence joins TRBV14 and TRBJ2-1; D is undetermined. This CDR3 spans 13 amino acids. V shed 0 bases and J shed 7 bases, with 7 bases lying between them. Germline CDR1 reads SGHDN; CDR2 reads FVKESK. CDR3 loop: CASSQDWVNEQFF. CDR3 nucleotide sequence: TGTGCCAGCAGCCAAGATTGGGTAAATGAGCAGTTCTTC.

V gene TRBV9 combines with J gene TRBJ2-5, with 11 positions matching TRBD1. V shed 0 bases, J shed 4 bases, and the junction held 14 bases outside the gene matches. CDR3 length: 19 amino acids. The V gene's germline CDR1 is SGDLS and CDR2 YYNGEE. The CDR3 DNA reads TGTGCCAGCAGCGTAGGAGTATGGGGGACAGGGGGTGGACGAGAGACCCAGTACTTC. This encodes CASSVGVWGTGGGRETQYF.

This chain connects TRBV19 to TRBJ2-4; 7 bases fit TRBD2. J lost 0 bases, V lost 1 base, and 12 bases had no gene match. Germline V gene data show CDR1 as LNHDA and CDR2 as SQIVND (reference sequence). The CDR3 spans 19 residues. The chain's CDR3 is CASSIVLAGVFLAKNIQYF. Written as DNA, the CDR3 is TGTGCCAGTAGTATAGTCCTTGCGGGGGTATTCCTAGCCAAAAACATTCAGTACTTC.